This T cell receptor (beta chain) comes out of a study of CD8 T cells in ankylosing spondylitis. This CDR3 is 15 amino acids long. The ends were cut back, 1 base at V and 4 bases at J, with 14 bases in the middle. Looked up from germline, CDR1 is SGHTA and CDR2 is FQGNSA. TCRdb passed the 5' RACE reads through MiXCR, listing each CDR3 protein once. This sample has 200,000 to 300,000 distinct CDR3 sequences, with about 9.1% found just once. There are a few counts of this clonotype. Its antigen is currently unknown. Study-wide findings and caveats: A motif of eight highly homologous TCR beta variants was seen as apparently characteristic of ankylosing spondylitis blood. Significantly higher representation of disease-linked clones was reported for matched ankylosing spondylitis synovial fluid.

The TCR comes from a male donor with ankylosing spondylitis or in good health (not recorded which). The genes are TRBV7-2 and TRBJ2-7; tentative D call: TRBD2 (6 bases). Sequencing input: blood, either unsorted or a sorted T cell fraction (not recorded which). The DNA for the CDR3 is TGTGCCAGCAGCTTAGATCGGGAGCCAGCTTACGAGCAGTACTTC. It yields the protein CASSLDREPAYEQYF. Variable domain in full (rest from reference TRBV7-2 and TRBJ2-7): GAGVSQSPSNKVTEKGKDVELRCDPISGHTALYWYRQSLGQGLEFLIYFQGNSAPDKSGLPSDRFSAERTGGSVSTLTIQRTQQEDSAVYLCASSLDREPAYEQYFGPGTRLTVT.